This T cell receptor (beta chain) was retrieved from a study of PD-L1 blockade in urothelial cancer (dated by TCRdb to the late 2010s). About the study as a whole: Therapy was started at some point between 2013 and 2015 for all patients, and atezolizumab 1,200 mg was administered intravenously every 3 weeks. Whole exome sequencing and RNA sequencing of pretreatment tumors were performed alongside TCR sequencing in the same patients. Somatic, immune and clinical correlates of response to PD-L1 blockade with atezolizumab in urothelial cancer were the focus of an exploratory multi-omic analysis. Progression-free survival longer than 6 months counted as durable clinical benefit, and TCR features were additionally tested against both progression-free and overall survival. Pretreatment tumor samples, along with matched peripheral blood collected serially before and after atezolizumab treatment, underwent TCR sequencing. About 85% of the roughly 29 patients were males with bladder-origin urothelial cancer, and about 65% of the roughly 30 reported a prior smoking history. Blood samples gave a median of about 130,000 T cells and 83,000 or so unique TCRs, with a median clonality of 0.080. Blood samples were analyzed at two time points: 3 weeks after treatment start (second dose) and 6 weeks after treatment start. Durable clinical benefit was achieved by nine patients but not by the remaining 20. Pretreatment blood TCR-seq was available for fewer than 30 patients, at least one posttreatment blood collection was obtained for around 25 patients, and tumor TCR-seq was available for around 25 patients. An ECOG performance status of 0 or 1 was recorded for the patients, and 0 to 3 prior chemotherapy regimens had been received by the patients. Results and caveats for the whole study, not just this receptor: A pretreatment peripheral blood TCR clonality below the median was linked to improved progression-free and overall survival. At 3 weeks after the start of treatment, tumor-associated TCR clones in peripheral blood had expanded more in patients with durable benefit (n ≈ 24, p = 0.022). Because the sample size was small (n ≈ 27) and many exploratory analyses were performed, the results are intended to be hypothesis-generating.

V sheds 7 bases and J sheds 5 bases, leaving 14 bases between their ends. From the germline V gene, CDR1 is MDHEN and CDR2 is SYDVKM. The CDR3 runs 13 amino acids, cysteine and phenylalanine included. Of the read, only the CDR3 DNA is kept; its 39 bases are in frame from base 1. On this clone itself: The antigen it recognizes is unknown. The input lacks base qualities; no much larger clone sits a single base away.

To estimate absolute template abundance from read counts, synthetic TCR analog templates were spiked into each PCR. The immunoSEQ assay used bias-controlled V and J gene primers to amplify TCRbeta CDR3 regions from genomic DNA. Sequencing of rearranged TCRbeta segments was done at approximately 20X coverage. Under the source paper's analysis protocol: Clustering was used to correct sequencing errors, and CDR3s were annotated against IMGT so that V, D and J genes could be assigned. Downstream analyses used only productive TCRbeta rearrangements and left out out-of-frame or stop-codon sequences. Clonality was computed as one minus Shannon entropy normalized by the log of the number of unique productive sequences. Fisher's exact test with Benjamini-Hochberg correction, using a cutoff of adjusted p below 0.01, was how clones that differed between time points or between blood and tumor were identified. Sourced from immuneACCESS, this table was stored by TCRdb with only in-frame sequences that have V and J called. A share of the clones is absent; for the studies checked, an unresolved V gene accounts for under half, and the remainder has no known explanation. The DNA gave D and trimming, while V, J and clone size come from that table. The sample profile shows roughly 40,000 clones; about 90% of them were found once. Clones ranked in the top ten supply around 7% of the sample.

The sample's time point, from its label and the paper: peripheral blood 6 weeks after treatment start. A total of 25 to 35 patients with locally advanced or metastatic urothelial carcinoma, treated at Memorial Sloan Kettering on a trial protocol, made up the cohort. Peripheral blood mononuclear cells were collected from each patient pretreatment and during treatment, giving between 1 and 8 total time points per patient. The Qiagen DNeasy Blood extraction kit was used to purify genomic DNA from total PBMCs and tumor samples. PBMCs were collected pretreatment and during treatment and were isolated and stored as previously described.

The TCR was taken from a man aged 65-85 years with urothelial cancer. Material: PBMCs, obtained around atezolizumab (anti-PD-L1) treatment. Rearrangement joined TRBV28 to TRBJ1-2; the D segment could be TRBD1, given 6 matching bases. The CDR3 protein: CASTPGVGYGYTF. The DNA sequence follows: TGTGCCAGCACCCCAGGGGTGGGGTATGGCTACACCTTC.